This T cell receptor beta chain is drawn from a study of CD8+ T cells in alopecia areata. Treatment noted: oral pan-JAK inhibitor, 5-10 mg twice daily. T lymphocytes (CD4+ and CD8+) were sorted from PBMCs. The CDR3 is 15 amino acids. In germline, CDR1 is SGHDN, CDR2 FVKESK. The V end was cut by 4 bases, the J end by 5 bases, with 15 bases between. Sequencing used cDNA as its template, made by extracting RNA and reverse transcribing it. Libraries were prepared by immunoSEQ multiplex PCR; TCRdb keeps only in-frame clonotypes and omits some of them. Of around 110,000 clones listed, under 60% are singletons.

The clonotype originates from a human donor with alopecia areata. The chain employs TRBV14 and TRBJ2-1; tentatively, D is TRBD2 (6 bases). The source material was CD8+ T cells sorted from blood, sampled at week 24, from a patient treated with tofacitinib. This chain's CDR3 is CASSREAYTDNEQFF. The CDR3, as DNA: TGTGCCAGCAGCCGGGAGGCGTACACTGACAATGAGCAGTTCTTC.